This TCR beta chain was sequenced during a study of blood T cells in healthy people across ages. Study-level results: Investigators viewed diversity estimates from one million T cells as underestimates, the study reported.

Isolated per sample were at least 6 million PBMCs. Trimming cost V 0 bases and J 1 base, with 10 bases left between them. Germline CDR1 and CDR2: SGDLS and YYNGEE. The CDR3 runs 15 residues. This clonotype turned up a few times. Its antigen remains unknown. The second PCR ran about 6 to 12 cycles with a sample-barcoded 5' primer and J-beta primers. Each cDNA molecule carried a tag from a template-switch adaptor that contained 12 random nucleotides. Sequencing recovered at least 2.5 million CDR3-containing paired-end reads from each sample. TCRdb recomputed calls from the 5' RACE reads with MiXCR, one row per CDR3 protein. Of 850,000 to 1,100,000 distinct CDR3 sequences in the sample, roughly two fifths were seen once.

The receptor was derived from a man between 18 and 29 years old in good health. The chain recombines TRBV9 with TRBJ1-1, with no clear D. What was sequenced was blood. The CDR3 sequence: CASSVGSGENTEAFF. CDR3 bases: TGTGCCAGCAGCGTAGGCTCAGGAGAGAACACTGAAGCTTTCTTT. The variable domain in full, completed from reference TRBV9 and TRBJ1-1, reads DSGVTQTPKHLITATGQRVTLRCSPRSGDLSVYWYQQSLDQGLQFLIQYYNGEERAKGNILERFSAQQFPDLHSELNLSSLELGDSALYFCASSVGSGENTEAFFGQGTRLTVV.